The TCR beta chain under discussion was sequenced for a study of T cells after yellow fever vaccination. The wider study: Those fractions that held only low numbers of cells were prepared using the SMART-Seq v4 Ultra Low Input RNA kit.

After removal of 10 bases from V and 10 bases from J, the junction contained 7 bases not matched to a gene. Looked up from germline, CDR1 is MNHEY and CDR2 is SMNVEV (reference sequence). This CDR3 is 14 amino acids long. The study, taken as a whole, reports: Though weaker, the secondary response peaked faster, on day 5 versus 15.

MiXCR, applied by TCRdb to the 5' RACE reads, yields one record per CDR3 protein. The repertoire holds some 80,000 distinct CDR3 sequences, with less than 15% as singletons. The TCR was taken from a man younger than 30 who received the YFV17D yellow fever vaccine. This sample comprised CD8+ T cells not binding an NS4B(214-222) dextramer, sorted from PBMCs, obtained roughly 20 days after the first yellow fever vaccination. This sequence joins TRBV27 and TRBJ2-1; TRBD2 agrees at 16 bases. Here the CDR3 DNA reads TGTGCCACCGGGACTAGCGGGGGGGTGGGGGAGCAGTTCTTC. It translates to CATGTSGGVGEQFF.